This T cell receptor (beta chain) was recovered during a study of control samples from healthy donors and cancer patients. The repertoire was sequenced with immunoSEQ multiplex PCR; TCRdb's copy has only in-frame clones and lacks some. The sample holds just under 150,000 clones, approximately 92% seen once. The CDR3 loop spans 13 amino acids. Trimming cost V 6 bases and J 7 bases; bases outside gene matches: 3. Germline lookup yields CDR1 LGHDT and CDR2 YNNKEL (reference sequence). Sequenced: blood. This TCR derives from a man aged 25-40 years in good health. The V and J genes are TRBV3-1 (or the pseudogene TRBV3-2) and TRBJ1-6; 7 bases match TRBD1. The CDR3 DNA follows: TGTGCCAGCAGGCCGGGACAGAATTCACCCCTCCACTTT. Protein product: CASRPGQNSPLHF.